The source of this T cell receptor (beta chain) is a study of CXCR3-negative and CXCR3-positive naive CD8 T cells (dated by TCRdb to about 2019). In the study overall: Approximately 130 million TRB reads were obtained in total, roughly 1.5 +/- 0.3 million reads per library. TRBV-TRBJ cluster analysis included naive subsets from about five donors and memory cells from 3 donors. Diversity and physicochemical repertoire analyses covered 10 to 11 donors pooled from two independent experiments. What the research found in general, with its limitations: CXCR3 expression partially decreased after cryopreservation, so most assays used freshly isolated PBMCs. TRB CDR3s from CXCR3-positive naive cells showed higher hydrophobicity (lower Kidera factor 4), lower energy, and higher strength and volume indices than CXCR3-negative naive cells. Because surface CD5, which is linked to self-reactivity in mice, was comparable between the naive subsets, TCR interaction strength was also inferred from the physicochemical properties of TRB CDR3s. Comparably high repertoire diversity was found in both naive subsets, whereas much lower repertoire diversity was found in memory CD8+ T cells. Similar TRBV-TRBJ usage was shown by naive CXCR3-negative and CXCR3-positive cells from the same donor, whereas distinct patterns were shown by memory cells.

Instrument on record: NextSeq 550. The Human TCR Profiling Kit (MiLaboratory) was used to make UMI-labeled 5' RACE TRB cDNA libraries. cDNA synthesis used the entire amount of extracted RNA, and PCR amplification then used the entire amount of cDNA produced. The libraries were made side by side, with each library going through the same number of PCR cycles. In the source study's methods: About 49,000 +/- 11,000 unique UMI-labeled TRB cDNA molecules per library were extracted with MIGEC and MiXCR, with at least two reads per UMI required. Each library averaged about 40,000 +/- 10,000 functional in-frame TRB CDR3 nucleotide clonotypes without stop codons. Diversity metrics, including normalized Shannon-Wiener and Chao1, were computed in VDJtools after downsampling to 5000 UMI-labeled TRB molecules per sample. VDJtools computed clonotype-size-weighted physicochemical properties of the central five CDR3 residues: interaction energy, strength, volume and Kidera factor 4. Following TCRdb reprocessing, every CDR3 protein sequence forms one entry, and DNA is not provided. The V and J calls come from TCRdb's annotation, not from the publication. The table for this sample shows tens of thousands of distinct CDR3 sequences. The ten largest clonotypes hold 0.55% to 0.7% of the sample.

Turning to this clonotype: Its antigen has not been determined.

CDR1 and CDR2 are drawn from the germline V gene: MNHNS, SASEGT. The CDR3, from cysteine to phenylalanine, totals 16 residues. The DNA is unrecorded. Each CD8+ T cell subset was flow-sorted in triplicate, with 300,000 cells per subset placed directly into RLT lysis buffer. To exclude memory contaminants, naive CD8+ T cells were stringently defined as CD45RO-CCR7+CD27+CD95-. Peripheral blood mononuclear cells were isolated from buffy coats using standard density gradient centrifugation. Naive CXCR3-negative and CXCR3-positive CD8+ T cells were flow-sorted on a FACSAria III. Total RNA was extracted from sorted cells using an RNeasy Mini Kit.

This receptor was identified in a human donor in good health. Some clones in this sample may be carry-over from other donors' samples. The receptor chain draws on TRBV6-1 and TRBJ2-1; the D call from TCRdb, TRBD1, cannot be confirmed without DNA. The sequenced sample consisted of naive CXCR3+ CD8+ T cells from blood. The cell subset or site label for this specimen denotes: CD45RO-CCR7+CD27+CD95- naive CD8+ T cells expressing CXCR3 (TNR3+). For the CDR3, the sequence is CASSYEEDRVWIGQFF.